A single sample gave rise to the 26 T cell receptor beta chains below, sequenced in a study of STAT3 mutations in large granular lymphocyte leukemia. The study's findings and limits: In T-cell large granular lymphocyte leukemia, about half of patients showed multiple immunodominant subclonotypes.

Antigens for these TCRs are unknown. Here immunoSEQ multiplex PCR was the method, and the copy in TCRdb shows in-frame clones only, minus some. The table lists roughly 17,000 clones, about 90% of them singletons. The sample taken for sequencing was peripheral blood mononuclear cells. The source is a man aged 60 to 75 with T-cell large granular lymphocyte leukemia. Some clones in this sample may be carry-over from other donors' samples.

The gene calls are TRBV29-1 and TRBJ2-5; a possible D gene is TRBD2 (6 bases). Trimming removed 2 bases from V and 2 bases from J, with 15 bases in between. CDR3 length: 15 amino acids. Germline V gene lookup returns CDR1 SQVTM and CDR2 ANQGSEA. Written as DNA, the CDR3 is TGCAGCGTTGAACAAAGTGCTAGCGCTCAAGAGACCCAGTACTTC. Protein sequence: CSVEQSASAQETQYF.

The V and J genes are TRBV5-1 and TRBJ2-3; D could derive from TRBD1 or TRBD2 (5 bases each). This CDR3 has 16 residues. Trimming cost V 4 bases and J 1 base, with 16 bases left between them. CDR1 and CDR2 from the germline V gene are SGHRS and YFSETQ. The CDR3 nucleotides are TGCGCCAGCAGCCCCCAGGGAGTAGGCGGCACAGATACGCAGTATTTT. Its protein is CASSPQGVGGTDTQYF.

V is TRBV6-6 and J is TRBJ1-5; D may be TRBD1 (5 bases). The CDR3 has 14 residues. CDR1 and CDR2 (germline): MNHNY, SVGAGI (reference sequence). The V end lost 2 bases, the J end lost 6 bases, and 11 bases lay between the germline ends. The CDR3 nucleotides read TGTGCCAGCAGTTACGGGGGGAAGGGTCAGCCCCAGCATTTT. This sequence encodes CASSYGGKGQPQHF.

The chain has TRBV30 and TRBJ1-2; D may be TRBD1 (6 bases). V dropped 3 bases and J dropped 4 bases, with 21 bases sitting between them. The germline V gene encodes CDR1 GTSNPN and CDR2 SVGIG (reference sequence). The CDR3 is 16 residues long. The CDR3 DNA is TGTGCCTGGAGCCGCAACTCAGGGGCTGAAAGCTATGGCTACACCTTC. Translating it yields CAWSRNSGAESYGYTF.

The gene calls are TRBV4-3 and TRBJ2-7; D may be TRBD1 (6 bases). The CDR3 totals 16 residues. Per the germline V gene, CDR1 is LGHNA and CDR2 is YSLEER. The V end was cut by 1 base, the J end by 3 bases, with 16 bases between. As DNA, the CDR3 is TGCGCCAGCAGCCAAGCCTTAGGACAGTACCTCTACGAGCAGTACTTC. Its protein is CASSQALGQYLYEQYF.

The V call is TRBV25-1, the J call TRBJ1-1; D perhaps matches TRBD1 (5 bases). Germline CDR1 is MGHDK and CDR2 is SYGVNS. The CDR3 sequence is 15 residues long. Trimming cost V 7 bases and J 1 base, with 16 bases left between them. The CDR3 reads CASIPQRGTNTEAFF. The CDR3 region has the DNA TGTGCCAGCATTCCGCAGCGCGGGACGAACACTGAAGCTTTCTTT.

This clone was seen a handful of times. The chain has TRBV7-9 and TRBJ2-5, with TRBD2 matching over 12 bases. CDR3 length equals 17 residues. In germline, CDR1 is SEHNR, CDR2 FQNEAQ (reference sequence). Germline trimming cut 5 bases from V and 4 bases from J; bases unmatched to any gene: 11. CDR3 residues: CASSPPSGRAGGETQYF. The CDR3 nucleotides are TGTGCCAGCAGCCCACCTAGCGGGAGGGCCGGCGGAGAGACCCAGTACTTC. The variable domain in full, completed from reference TRBV7-9 and TRBJ2-5, reads DTGVSQNPRHKITKRGQNVTFRCDPISEHNRLYWYRQTLGQGPEFLTYFQNEAQLEKSRLLSDRFSAERPKGSFSTLEIQRTEQGDSAMYLCASSPPSGRAGGETQYFGPGTRLLVL.

There are a few counts of this clone. This chain joins TRBV7-9 and TRBJ2-7; D possibly uses TRBD1 or TRBD2 (5 bases each). V shed 1 base and J shed 3 bases, with 7 bases lying between them. The CDR3 consists of 13 residues. CDR1 SEHNR and CDR2 FQNEAQ come from the germline V gene (reference sequence). The CDR3: CASSLGGVYEQYF. The CDR3 coding sequence is TGTGCCAGCAGCTTAGGAGGGGTCTACGAGCAGTACTTC.

The V gene is TRBV7-9, the J gene TRBJ2-5, with D unresolved. V lost 4 bases and J 2 bases, leaving 2 bases between the germline ends. The CDR3 sequence is 11 residues long. CDR1 is SEHNR and CDR2 is FQNEAQ in the germline V gene (reference sequence). The CDR3 DNA sequence: TGTGCCAGCAGCTCGCAAGAGACCCAGTACTTC. Translated: CASSSQETQYF.

This clone was found once. The V and J genes are TRBV7-6 and TRBJ2-2; no clear D gene. CDR1 and CDR2 from the germline V gene are SGHVS and FNYEAQ. The CDR3 is 13 residues long. V lost 2 bases and J lost 4, with 5 bases in between. DNA for the CDR3: TGTGCCAGCAGCTTATTGGCCACCGGGGAGCTGTTTTTT. Protein: CASSLLATGELFF.

This rearrangement joins TRBV5-1 to TRBJ2-7; 8 nucleotides align to TRBD2. V was clipped by 0 bases and J by 0 bases; unmatched bases: 8. The CDR3 has 17 residues. CDR1 SGHRS and CDR2 YFSETQ come from the germline V gene. The CDR3 loop reads CASSLGLAGLSSYEQYF. The CDR3 DNA sequence: TGCGCCAGCAGCTTGGGGCTAGCGGGCCTGAGCTCCTACGAGCAGTACTTC.

This clone came up once. The chain employs TRBV7-9 and TRBJ2-7, with a possible D match to TRBD1 (7 bases). The CDR3 extends over 16 amino acids. The V end lost 5 bases, the J end lost 0 bases, and 17 bases lay between the germline ends. From germline, CDR1 is SEHNR and CDR2 FQNEAQ (reference sequence). The CDR3 region is CASSRGGGLNSYEQYF. The CDR3 nucleotides are TGTGCCAGCAGCCGAGGAGGGGGCTTAAACTCCTACGAGCAGTACTTC.

The chain joins TRBV25-1 to TRBJ1-3, with D perhaps matching TRBD1 (5 bases). V shed 5 bases and J shed 9 bases, with 20 bases lying between them. CDR3 size: 15 residues. Germline-derived CDR1 and CDR2 are MGHDK and SYGVNS. CDR3 sequence (DNA): TGTGCCAGCAGTACTACAGGCATCCCCGGTAGCACCATATATTTT. It specifies CASSTTGIPGSTIYF.

This clone is a singleton in its sample. The rearrangement joins TRBV27 to TRBJ2-7; 9 nucleotides align to TRBD2. From germline, CDR1 is MNHEY and CDR2 SMNVEV (reference sequence). Losses at the gene ends were 6 bases for V and 3 bases for J; bases not matched to a gene: 12. CDR3 length equals 16 residues. CDR3 coding DNA: TGTGCCAGCAGCCCTCACTTTAGCGGGAGCTACTACGAGCAGTACTTC. This encodes CASSPHFSGSYYEQYF.

The genes are TRBV19 and TRBJ2-7; 8 bases agree with TRBD1. Trimming at V came to 8 bases and at J to 1 base, leaving 4 bases not matched to a gene. CDR1 is LNHDA and CDR2 is SQIVND in the germline V gene (reference sequence). The CDR3 contains 13 residues. The CDR3 DNA reads as TGTGCCAGTGGGTACAGGGGGTCCTACGAGCAGTACTTC. It yields the protein CASGYRGSYEQYF.

The rearrangement joins TRBV27 to TRBJ1-1, with TRBD1 matching over 9 bases. Germline trimming cut 4 bases from V and 1 base from J; bases unmatched to any gene: 7. This CDR3 has 16 residues. Germline V gives CDR1 MNHEY, CDR2 SMNVEV (reference sequence). DNA of the CDR3: TGTGCCAGCAGTTCGGGACAGGGCTTGAGGAACACTGAAGCTTTCTTT. As protein: CASSSGQGLRNTEAFF.

This clone was seen a single time. This chain joins TRBV7-9 and TRBJ2-2; D ambiguous. Trimming left V 5 bases short and J 4 bases short, with 8 bases between. CDR1 and CDR2 from the germline V gene are SEHNR and FQNEAQ (reference sequence). The CDR3 consists of 13 residues. CDR3 residues: CASSPVGTGELFF. The CDR3 DNA is TGTGCCAGCAGCCCCGTCGGCACCGGGGAGCTGTTTTTT. Full variable domain (remainder filled in from reference TRBV7-9 and TRBJ2-2): DTGVSQNPRHKITKRGQNVTFRCDPISEHNRLYWYRQTLGQGPEFLTYFQNEAQLEKSRLLSDRFSAERPKGSFSTLEIQRTEQGDSAMYLCASSPVGTGELFFGEGSRLTVL.

The chain is built from TRBV10-3 and TRBJ2-3, with 14 bases fitting TRBD2. CDR3 size: 15 residues. Germline CDR1 and CDR2: ENHRY and SYGVKD. Trimming removed 10 bases from V and 2 bases from J; junction bases left unmatched: 5. CDR3 sequence reads: CATGTSGSFTDTQYF. The CDR3 nucleotides are TGTGCCACCGGGACTAGCGGGAGCTTCACAGATACGCAGTATTTT.

The chain combines TRBV14 with TRBJ2-7; TRBD2 agrees at 8 bases. CDR3 length: 15 residues. Germline V gives CDR1 SGHDN, CDR2 FVKESK. V was clipped by 4 bases and J by 1 base; unmatched bases: 6. CDR3 in DNA: TGTGCCAGCAGCCCCCAGCGGGGGTCTTCCTACGAGCAGTACTTC. It translates to CASSPQRGSSYEQYF.

J is TRBJ2-3 and V is TRBV18, with 7 bases lining up with TRBD1. CDR1 and CDR2 from the germline V gene are KGHSH and LQKENI. This CDR3 contains 15 residues. J gave up 3 bases and V 3 bases, and 6 bases lay outside the gene matches. DNA for the CDR3: TGTGCCAGCTCACCTTGGACAGGTGGGACAGATACGCAGTATTTT. It translates to CASSPWTGGTDTQYF.

The chain combines TRBV7-2 with TRBJ1-3, with unresolved D. The CDR3 has 13 amino acids. V lost 2 bases, J lost 0 bases, and 2 bases lay in between. CDR1 and CDR2 from the germline V gene are SGHTA and FQGNSA. The CDR3, as DNA: TGTGCCAGCAGCTTAACCTCTGGAAACACCATATATTTT. It translates to CASSLTSGNTIYF.

The rearrangement uses TRBV5-6 and TRBJ2-5; 7 nucleotides match TRBD1. The germline gives CDR1 SGHDT, CDR2 YYEEEE. After removal of 2 bases from V and 2 bases from J, the junction contained 6 bases not matched to a gene. This CDR3 has 15 amino acids. The CDR3 reads CASSLDRARQETQYF. CDR3 nucleotides: TGTGCCAGCAGCTTAGACAGGGCCCGGCAAGAGACCCAGTACTTC.

This chain connects TRBV5-6 to TRBJ2-2, with 15 nucleotides matching TRBD2. Germline CDR1 reads SGHDT; CDR2 reads YYEEEE. The CDR3 runs 15 residues. The J segment lost 10 bases and the V segment lost 4 bases, leaving 5 bases of the junction unmatched. The CDR3 sequence: CASSRGLAGGQELFF. The CDR3 coding sequence is TGTGCCAGCAGCCGCGGACTAGCGGGAGGGCAGGAGCTGTTTTTT.

The rearrangement uses TRBV5-1 and TRBJ2-2, with D perhaps TRBD2 (6 bases). This CDR3 spans 17 amino acids. The germline CDR1 and CDR2 sequences are SGHRS and YFSETQ. V was clipped by 0 bases and J by 0 bases, with 12 bases between them. The CDR3 DNA sequence: TGCGCCAGCAGCTTGGAAATATGGGGGGCGAACACCGGGGAGCTGTTTTTT. This sequence encodes CASSLEIWGANTGELFF.

The V call is TRBV9, the J call TRBJ1-5; D remains ambiguous. CDR3 length: 13 amino acids. Trimming stripped 0 bases from V and 7 bases from J, with 8 bases between. Germline assignment: CDR1 SGDLS and CDR2 YYNGEE. CDR3 in DNA: TGTGCCAGCAGCGTAGGGGAAGGACAGCCCCAGCATTTT. Amino acids: CASSVGEGQPQHF. Full variable domain (outside the CDR3, taken from reference TRBV9 and TRBJ1-5): DSGVTQTPKHLITATGQRVTLRCSPRSGDLSVYWYQQSLDQGLQFLIQYYNGEERAKGNILERFSAQQFPDLHSELNLSSLELGDSALYFCASSVGEGQPQHFGDGTRLSIL.

The chain's CDR3 is CASGGHGAPLTGYTF. Here the CDR3 DNA reads TGTGCCAGCGGTGGCCATGGGGCGCCGCTAACTGGCTACACCTTC. The chain uses TRBV6-5 and TRBJ1-2; possible D gene TRBD1, 5 bases. With 8 bases removed from V and 7 bases from J, the gap between germline ends came to 23 bases. The CDR3 covers 15 residues. Germline values: CDR1 MNHEY, CDR2 SVGAGI.